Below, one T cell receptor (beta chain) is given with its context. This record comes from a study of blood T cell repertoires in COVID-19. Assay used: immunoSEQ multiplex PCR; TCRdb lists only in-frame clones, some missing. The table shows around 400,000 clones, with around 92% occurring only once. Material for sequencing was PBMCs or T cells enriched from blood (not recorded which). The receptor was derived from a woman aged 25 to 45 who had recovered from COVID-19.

CDR3 sequence: CASSLAMGTGYGYTF. DNA of the CDR3: TGTGCCAGCAGCTTAGCTATGGGGACAGGGTATGGCTACACCTTC. The chain is built from TRBV7-9 and TRBJ1-2; 9 bases match TRBD1. CDR1 and CDR2 (germline): SEHNR, FQNEAQ (reference sequence). Germline trimming cut 0 bases from V and 5 bases from J; bases unmatched to any gene: 4. This CDR3 region has 15 residues.